These 5 T cell receptor beta chains came from one sample sequenced in a study of neurological immune-mediated disorders. TCRdb reprocessed the 5' RACE reads via MiXCR and lists one record per CDR3 protein. This sample has 39,000 or so distinct CDR3 sequences, with about 4.8% found just once. Sequencing was performed on CD4+ T cells from blood. The receptor source for this set is a man aged 18-30 years in good health.

This clonotype was seen at least ten times. This sequence joins TRBV7-2 and TRBJ2-3; D not resolved. V was shortened by 4 bases and J by 8 bases, with 16 bases between the two germline ends. The CDR3 length is 14 residues. Germline V CDR1 and CDR2: SGHTA, FQGNSA. DNA of the CDR3: TGTGCCAGCAGCTCCGACCTGCTGGTCGGTACGCAGTATTTT. It specifies CASSSDLLVGTQYF.

The sample holds many counts of this clonotype. This chain joins TRBV5-1 and TRBJ2-3; no clear D. Trimming took 3 bases from V and 2 from J, leaving 13 bases between them. CDR1 is SGHRS, CDR2 YFSETQ, per germline. This CDR3 is 15 amino acids long. The CDR3 reads CASSSPHFDTDTQYF. As DNA, the CDR3 is TGCGCCAGCAGCTCCCCTCATTTTGACACAGATACGCAGTATTTT.

This clonotype was seen repeatedly, ten times or more. The V gene is TRBV7-3, the J gene TRBJ2-7; TRBD2 is a possible D gene (5 bases). CDR1 and CDR2 from the germline V gene are SGHTA and FQGTGA. The V end lost 5 bases, the J end lost 5 bases, and 13 bases lay between the germline ends. CDR3 length: 13 residues. The CDR3 reads CASSKTPGNEQYF. In DNA, the CDR3 is TGTGCCAGCAGCAAAACCCCGGGGAACGAGCAGTACTTC.

This clonotype appeared a few times. The chain is built from TRBV7-6 and TRBJ2-2, with a possible D match to TRBD2 (6 bases). CDR1 and CDR2 (germline): SGHVS, FNYEAQ. The V gene lost 6 bases and the J gene lost 5 bases, with 16 bases spanning the gap. The CDR3 spans 15 residues. As DNA, the CDR3 is TGTGCCAGCAGGGCCGGCGGGGCAGGGACCGGGGAGCTGTTTTTT. It specifies CASRAGGAGTGELFF.

This clonotype occurred a few times. The chain employs TRBV10-3 and TRBJ1-1; TRBD1 aligns across 7 bases. V lost 8 bases, J lost 3 bases, and 9 bases stayed unmatched. This CDR3 spans 14 amino acids. Germline CDR1 ENHRY, CDR2 SYGVKD. CDR3 coding DNA: TGTGCCATCCAGGGGGGGGGTTACGACACTGAAGCTTTCTTT. It translates to CAIQGGGYDTEAFF.